This T cell receptor beta chain derives from a study of cytomegalovirus exposure and HLA in healthy donors. This clone has just a few counts. Its antigen is undetermined. Use of 60 Vbeta and 13 Jbeta primers characterized the PCR. Generated by immunoSEQ multiplex PCR, the TCRdb table keeps only in-frame clones and is missing some. The table records about 140,000 clones, 80% of them present only once. V was trimmed by 2 bases and J by 4 bases, leaving 8 bases between them. CDR3 length: 13 residues. The germline V gene has CDR1 LNHDA and CDR2 SQIVND (reference sequence). Overall study results and limits: 16,951 TCR beta sequences were associated with HLA alleles at 0.05 false discovery rate in a later analysis. A cluster of highly shared sequence variants was likely a sequencing artifact. Confirmation was obtained in vitro that three CMV-associated chains are specific for CMV antigens.

V is TRBV19 and J is TRBJ2-5; D is possibly TRBD2 (5 bases). The sample comprised PBMCs. The receptor was derived from a male donor in good health and CMV-seronegative. The CDR3: CASSIWLAETQYF. Here the CDR3 DNA reads TGTGCCAGTAGTATATGGCTAGCAGAGACCCAGTACTTC.